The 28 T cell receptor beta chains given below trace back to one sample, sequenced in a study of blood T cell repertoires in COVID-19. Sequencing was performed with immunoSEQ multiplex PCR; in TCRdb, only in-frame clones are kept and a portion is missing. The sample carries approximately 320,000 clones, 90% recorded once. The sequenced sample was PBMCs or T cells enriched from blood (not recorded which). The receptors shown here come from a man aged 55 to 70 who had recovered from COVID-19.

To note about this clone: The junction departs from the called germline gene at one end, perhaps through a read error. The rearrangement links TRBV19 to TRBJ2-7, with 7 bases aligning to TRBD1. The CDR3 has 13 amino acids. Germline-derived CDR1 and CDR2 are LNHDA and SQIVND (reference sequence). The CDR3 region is CASSVDRDNEQYF. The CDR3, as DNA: TGTGCCAGTAGTGTAGACAGGGACAACGAGCAGTACTTC.

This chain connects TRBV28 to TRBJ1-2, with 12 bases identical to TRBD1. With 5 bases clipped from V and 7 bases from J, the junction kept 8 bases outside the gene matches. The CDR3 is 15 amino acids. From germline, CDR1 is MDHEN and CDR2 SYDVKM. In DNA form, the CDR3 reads TGTGCCAGCAGTAATATGGGACAGGGGGCTGGTGGCTACACCTTC. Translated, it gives CASSNMGQGAGGYTF.

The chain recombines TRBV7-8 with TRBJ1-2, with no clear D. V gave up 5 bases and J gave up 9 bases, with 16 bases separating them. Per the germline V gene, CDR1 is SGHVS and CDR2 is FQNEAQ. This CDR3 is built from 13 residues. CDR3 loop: CASSQGEATRYTF. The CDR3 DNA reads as TGTGCCAGCAGCCAAGGCGAAGCGACTCGCTACACCTTC.

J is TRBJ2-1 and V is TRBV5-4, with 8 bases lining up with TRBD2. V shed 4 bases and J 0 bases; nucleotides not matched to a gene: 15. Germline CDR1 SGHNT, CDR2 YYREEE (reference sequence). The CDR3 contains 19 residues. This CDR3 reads CASSGGAGGPESSYNEQFF. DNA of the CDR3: TGTGCCAGCAGCGGCGGGGCGGGGGGCCCAGAGAGCTCCTACAATGAGCAGTTCTTC.

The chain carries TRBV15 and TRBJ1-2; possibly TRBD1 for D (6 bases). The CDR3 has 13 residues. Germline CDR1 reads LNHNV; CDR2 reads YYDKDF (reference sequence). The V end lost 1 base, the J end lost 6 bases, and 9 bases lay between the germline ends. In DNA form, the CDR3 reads TGTGCCACCAGCAGAGTACAGGGAGATGGCTACACCTTC. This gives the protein CATSRVQGDGYTF.

The DNA for the CDR3 is TGTGCCAGCAGTTCACAGAGCTCTGGAAACACCATATATTTT. It encodes CASSSQSSGNTIYF. The chain employs TRBV28 and TRBJ1-3; no definite D call. The CDR3 has 14 amino acids. Germline CDR1 is MDHEN and CDR2 is SYDVKM. V was cut by 4 bases and J by 0 bases, with 7 bases left in between.

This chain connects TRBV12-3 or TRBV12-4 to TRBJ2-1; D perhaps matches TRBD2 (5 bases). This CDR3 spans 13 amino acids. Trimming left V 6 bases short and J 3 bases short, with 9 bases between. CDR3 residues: CASSLDYYNEQFF. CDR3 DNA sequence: TGTGCCAGCAGCCTCGACTACTACAATGAGCAGTTCTTC.

Here the CDR3 reads CASIKGGSGSTGELFF. CDR3 bases: TGTGCCAGCATCAAAGGAGGCAGTGGCTCCACCGGGGAGCTGTTTTTT. The J gene is TRBJ2-2, the V gene TRBV27; D possibly corresponds to TRBD2 (5 bases). V was trimmed by 7 bases and J by 4 bases, leaving 19 bases between them. The CDR3 sequence is 16 residues long. Germline-derived CDR1 and CDR2 are MNHEY and SMNVEV (reference sequence).

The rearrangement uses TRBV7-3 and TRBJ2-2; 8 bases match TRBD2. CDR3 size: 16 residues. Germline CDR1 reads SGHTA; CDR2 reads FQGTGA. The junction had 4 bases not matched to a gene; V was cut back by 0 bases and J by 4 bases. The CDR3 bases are TGTGCCAGCAGCTTAACTAGCGGGACTGTCACCGGGGAGCTGTTTTTT. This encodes CASSLTSGTVTGELFF.

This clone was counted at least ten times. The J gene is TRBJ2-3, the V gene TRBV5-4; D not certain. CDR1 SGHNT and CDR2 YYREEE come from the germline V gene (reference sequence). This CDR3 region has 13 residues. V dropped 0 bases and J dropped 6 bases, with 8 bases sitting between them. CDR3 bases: TGTGCCAGCAGCTTGGTCACCGGGGATACGCAGTATTTT. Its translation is CASSLVTGDTQYF.

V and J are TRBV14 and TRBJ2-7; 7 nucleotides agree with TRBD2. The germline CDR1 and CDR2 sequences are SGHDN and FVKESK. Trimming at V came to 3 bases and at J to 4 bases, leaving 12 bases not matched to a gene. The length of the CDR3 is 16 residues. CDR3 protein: CASSQGRQRGLYEQYF. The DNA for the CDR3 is TGTGCCAGCAGCCAGGGCCGACAGCGGGGACTATACGAGCAGTACTTC.

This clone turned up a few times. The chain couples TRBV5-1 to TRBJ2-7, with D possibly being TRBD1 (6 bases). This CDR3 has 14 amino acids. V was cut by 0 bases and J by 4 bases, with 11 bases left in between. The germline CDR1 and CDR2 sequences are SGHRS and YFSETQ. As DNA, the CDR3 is TGCGCCAGCAGCTTGGGGACAGTGGGGTACGAGCAGTACTTC. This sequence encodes CASSLGTVGYEQYF. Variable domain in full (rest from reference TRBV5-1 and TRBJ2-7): KAGVTQTPRYLIKTRGQQVTLSCSPISGHRSVSWYQQTPGQGLQFLFEYFSETQRNKGNFPGRFSGRQFSNSRSEMNVSTLELGDSALYLCASSLGTVGYEQYFGPGTRLTVT.

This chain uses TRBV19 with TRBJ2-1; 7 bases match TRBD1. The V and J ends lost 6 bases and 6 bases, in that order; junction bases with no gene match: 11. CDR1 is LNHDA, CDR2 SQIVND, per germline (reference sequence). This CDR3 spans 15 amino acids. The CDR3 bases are TGTGCCAGTAGGACCTCGACAGGGTTGGGCAATGAGCAGTTCTTC. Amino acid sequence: CASRTSTGLGNEQFF.

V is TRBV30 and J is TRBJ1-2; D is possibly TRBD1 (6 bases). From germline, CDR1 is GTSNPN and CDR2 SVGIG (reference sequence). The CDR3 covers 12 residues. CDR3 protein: CATARGSYGYTF. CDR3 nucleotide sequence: TGTGCAACCGCAAGGGGGTCCTATGGCTACACCTTC.

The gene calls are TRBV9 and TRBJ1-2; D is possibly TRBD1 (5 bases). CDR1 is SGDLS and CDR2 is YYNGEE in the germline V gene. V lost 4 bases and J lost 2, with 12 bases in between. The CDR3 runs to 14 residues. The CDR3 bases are TGTGCCAGCAGCAACCCTGGGGCAAACTATGGCTACACCTTC. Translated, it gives CASSNPGANYGYTF. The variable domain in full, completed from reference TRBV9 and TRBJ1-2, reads DSGVTQTPKHLITATGQRVTLRCSPRSGDLSVYWYQQSLDQGLQFLIQYYNGEERAKGNILERFSAQQFPDLHSELNLSSLELGDSALYFCASSNPGANYGYTFGSGTRLTVV.

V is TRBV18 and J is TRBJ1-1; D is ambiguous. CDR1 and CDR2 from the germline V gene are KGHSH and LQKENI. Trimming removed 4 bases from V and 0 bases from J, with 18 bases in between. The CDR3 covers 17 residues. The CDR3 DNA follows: TGTGCCAGCTCACGGTTTATCGCCAGTAACATGAACACTGAAGCTTTCTTT. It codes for CASSRFIASNMNTEAFF. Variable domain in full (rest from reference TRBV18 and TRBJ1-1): NAGVMQNPRHLVRRRGQEARLRCSPMKGHSHVYWYRQLPEEGLKFMVYLQKENIIDESGMPKERFSAEFPKEGPSILRIQQVVRGDSAAYFCASSRFIASNMNTEAFFGQGTRLTVV.

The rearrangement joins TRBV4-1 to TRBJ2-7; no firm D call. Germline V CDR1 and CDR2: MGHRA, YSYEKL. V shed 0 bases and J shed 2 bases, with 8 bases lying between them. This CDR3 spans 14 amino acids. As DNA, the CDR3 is TGCGCCAGCAGCCAAGACAGAGACACCTACGAGCAGTACTTC. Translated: CASSQDRDTYEQYF.

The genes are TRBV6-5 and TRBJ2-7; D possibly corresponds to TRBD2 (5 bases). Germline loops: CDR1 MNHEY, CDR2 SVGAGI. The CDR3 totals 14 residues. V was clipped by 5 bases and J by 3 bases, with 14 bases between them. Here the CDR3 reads CASSPAGVRYEQYF. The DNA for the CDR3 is TGTGCCAGCAGTCCGGCCGGGGTCCGCTACGAGCAGTACTTC.

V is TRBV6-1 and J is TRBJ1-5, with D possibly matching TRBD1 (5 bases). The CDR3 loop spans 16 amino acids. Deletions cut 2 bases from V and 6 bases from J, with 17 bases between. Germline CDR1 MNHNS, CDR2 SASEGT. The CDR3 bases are TGTGCCAGCAGTGAAAGGGGAAGGGTGAGGAGTCAGCCCCAGCATTTT. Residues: CASSERGRVRSQPQHF.

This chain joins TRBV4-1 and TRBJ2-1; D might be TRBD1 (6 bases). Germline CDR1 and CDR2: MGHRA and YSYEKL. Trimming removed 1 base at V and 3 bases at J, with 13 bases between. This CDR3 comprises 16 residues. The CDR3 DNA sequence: TGCGCCAGCAGCCAAGTATGGGGGCAGGGCTACAATGAGCAGTTCTTC. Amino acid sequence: CASSQVWGQGYNEQFF.

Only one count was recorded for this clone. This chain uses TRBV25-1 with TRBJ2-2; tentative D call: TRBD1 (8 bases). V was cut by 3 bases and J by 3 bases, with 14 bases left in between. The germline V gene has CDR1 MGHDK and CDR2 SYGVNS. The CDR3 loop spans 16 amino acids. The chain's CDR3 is CASSDRQGRDTGELFF. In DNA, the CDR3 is TGTGCCAGCAGTGATCGACAGGGGAGGGACACCGGGGAGCTGTTTTTT.

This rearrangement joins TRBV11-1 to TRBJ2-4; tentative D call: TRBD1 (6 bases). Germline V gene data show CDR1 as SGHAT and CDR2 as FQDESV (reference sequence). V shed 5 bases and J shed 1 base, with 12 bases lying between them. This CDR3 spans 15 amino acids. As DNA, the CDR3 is TGTGCCAGCAGCGCGACAGGTGGGGCCAAAAACATTCAGTACTTC. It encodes CASSATGGAKNIQYF.

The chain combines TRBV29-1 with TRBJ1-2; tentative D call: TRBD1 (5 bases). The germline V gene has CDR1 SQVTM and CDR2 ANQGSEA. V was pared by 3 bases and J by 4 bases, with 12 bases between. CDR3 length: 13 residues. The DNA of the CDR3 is TGCAGCGTTGACAGGGTCCTACTCTATGGCTACACCTTC. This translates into CSVDRVLLYGYTF.

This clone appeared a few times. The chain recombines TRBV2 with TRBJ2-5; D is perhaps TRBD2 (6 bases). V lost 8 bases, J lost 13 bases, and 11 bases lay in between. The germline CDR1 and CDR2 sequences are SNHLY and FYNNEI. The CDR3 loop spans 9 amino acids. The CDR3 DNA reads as TGTGCCAGCGGCGGGGCAACGTACTTC. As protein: CASGGATYF.

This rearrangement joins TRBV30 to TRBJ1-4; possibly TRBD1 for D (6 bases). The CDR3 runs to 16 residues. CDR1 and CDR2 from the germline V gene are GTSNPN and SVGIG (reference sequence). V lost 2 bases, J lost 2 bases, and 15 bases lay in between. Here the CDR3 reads CAWSPYRVSTNEKLFF. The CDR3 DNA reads TGTGCCTGGAGTCCCTACAGGGTTTCTACTAATGAAAAACTGTTTTTT.

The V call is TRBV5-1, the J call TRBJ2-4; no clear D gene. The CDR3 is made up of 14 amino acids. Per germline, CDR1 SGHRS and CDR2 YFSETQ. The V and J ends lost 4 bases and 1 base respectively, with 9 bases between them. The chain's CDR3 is CASSPDTAKNIQYF. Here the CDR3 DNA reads TGCGCCAGCAGCCCTGACACGGCCAAAAACATTCAGTACTTC.

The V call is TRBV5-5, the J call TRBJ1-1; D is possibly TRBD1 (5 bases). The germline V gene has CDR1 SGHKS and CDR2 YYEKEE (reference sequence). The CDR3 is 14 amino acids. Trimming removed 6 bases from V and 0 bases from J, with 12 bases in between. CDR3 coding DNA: TGTGCCAGCATCCGGACACAAATGAACACTGAAGCTTTCTTT. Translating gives CASIRTQMNTEAFF.

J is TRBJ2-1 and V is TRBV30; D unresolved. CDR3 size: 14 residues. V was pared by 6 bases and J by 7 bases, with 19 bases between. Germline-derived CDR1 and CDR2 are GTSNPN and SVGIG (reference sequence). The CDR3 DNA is TGTGCCTGCCTTAGGCCTAGTGACTGGAATGAGCAGTTCTTC. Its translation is CACLRPSDWNEQFF.